The clone carrying this TCR beta chain was detected once. These data originate in a study of blood T cell repertoires in COVID-19. Study-level background: PBMCs, B-cell-depleted T cells, or T cells were the source of the cDNA or gDNA that made up the material.

Data came from immunoSEQ multiplex PCR; TCRdb stores just in-frame clones and leaves some out. Of about 130,000 clones detected, roughly 90% appear once; the ten largest clones hold 3.5% to 5%. Germline V gene data show CDR1 as SNHLY and CDR2 as FYNNEI. This CDR3 has 13 residues. V lost 5 bases, J lost 5 bases, and 12 bases lay in between. The chain employs TRBV2 and TRBJ1-1, with a possible D match to TRBD1 (6 bases). This receptor was obtained from a man aged 60 to 75 with COVID-19, enrolled during active disease. Material for sequencing was peripheral blood. DNA for the CDR3: TGTGCCAGCAGTAGCGGGACACGGACTGAAGCTTTCTTT. This encodes CASSSGTRTEAFF.